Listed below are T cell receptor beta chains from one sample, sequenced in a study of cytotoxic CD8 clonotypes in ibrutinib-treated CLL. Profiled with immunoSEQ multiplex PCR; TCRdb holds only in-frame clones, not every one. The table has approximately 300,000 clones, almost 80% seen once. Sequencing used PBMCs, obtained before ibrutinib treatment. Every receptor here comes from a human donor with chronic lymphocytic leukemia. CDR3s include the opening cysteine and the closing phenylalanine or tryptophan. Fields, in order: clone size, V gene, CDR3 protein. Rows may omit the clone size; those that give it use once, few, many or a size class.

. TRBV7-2 CASSPTSGIYDEQFF
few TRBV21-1 CASSLGLRIDIQYF
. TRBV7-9 CASSSTVNSNQPQHF
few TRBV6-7 CASSRREAGGPFYEQYF
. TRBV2 CASSEQGAIGNTIYF
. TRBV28 CASSLTSRVTGELFF
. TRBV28 CASSQRPGLAGVGLTYEQYF
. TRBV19 CASSIAPRPGNTIYF
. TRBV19 CASSMWQANTEAFF
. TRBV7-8 CASSHRVVRETQYF
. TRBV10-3 CATRLVEEMGTEAFF
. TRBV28 CASSGFSYEQYF
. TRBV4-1 CASSHNRRQLYGYTF
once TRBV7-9 CASSASYSNQPQHF
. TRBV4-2 CASSRSDSTYEQYF
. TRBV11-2 CASSSPAAGADTQYF
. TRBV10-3 CAISAGQGTDTQYF
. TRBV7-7 CASSRGTGAEEETQYF
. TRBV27 CASSPSTSGRLEQYF
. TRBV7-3 CASSLLAGASYEQYF
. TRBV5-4 CASSWAGFGNTIYF
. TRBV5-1 CASSAGGQGEETQYF
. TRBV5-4 CASSLWAGNTGELFF
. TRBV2 CASLGLPNYGYTF
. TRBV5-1 CASSLAGRGDYNEQFF
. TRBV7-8 CASSPRWAGWEKGEAFF
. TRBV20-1 CSARGHWGYTF
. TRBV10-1 CASSEDRVFTEAFF
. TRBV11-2 CASSLAGETYEQYF
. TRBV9 CASSTGPGGNTIYF
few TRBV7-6 CASSSMSGRNTGELFF
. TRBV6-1 CASTVTPSYEQYF